The sequence of this T cell receptor beta chain was determined in a study of OX40 agonist ivuxolimab in advanced cancers. Study-wide background: Previous treatment with anti-PD-1, anti-PD-L1 or anti-CTLA-4 therapy was allowed; over 35% had received some.

Germline CDR1 is GTSNPN and CDR2 is SVGIG (reference sequence). With 3 bases removed from V and 2 bases from J, the gap between germline ends came to 13 bases. The length of the CDR3 is 14 residues. TCRdb's copy holds only in-frame clones and misses some; the assay was immunoSEQ multiplex PCR. The sample carries tens of thousands of clones, about 79% recorded once. People who had autoimmune disease history or systemic immunosuppression were excluded. This clonotype originated in an adult with an advanced solid tumor such as melanoma, head and neck, liver or kidney cancer. The chain couples TRBV30 to TRBJ1-1; unclear D gene. Sequencing used CD4+ or CD8+ T cells sorted from blood, obtained in a trial of the OX40 agonist ivuxolimab. The CDR3 is CAWSALPVNTEAFF. CDR3 nucleotides: TGTGCCTGGAGCGCTCTTCCTGTTAACACTGAAGCTTTCTTT.